The 27 T cell receptor beta chains in this list originate from one sample, sequenced in a study of blood T cell repertoires in COVID-19. TCRdb's copy holds only in-frame clones and misses some; the assay was immunoSEQ multiplex PCR. The data show roughly 70,000 clones, with under 85% seen just once and 14% to 15% held by the top ten. Sequencing was performed on peripheral blood. These TCRs come from a man aged 55 to 70 with COVID-19, enrolled during active disease.

The rearrangement links TRBV28 to TRBJ1-2; tentatively, D is TRBD1 (5 bases). This CDR3 spans 10 amino acids. Germline lookup yields CDR1 MDHEN and CDR2 SYDVKM. V dropped 6 bases and J dropped 8 bases, with 7 bases sitting between them. The CDR3 DNA follows: TGTGCCAGCAGCCGGGGGGGCTACACCTTC. Its translation is CASSRGGYTF.

This clone was found once. CDR3 protein: CASSQDGIGDYYGYTF. The DNA for the CDR3 is TGCGCCAGCAGCCAAGATGGAATCGGGGACTACTATGGCTACACCTTC. The genes are TRBV4-1 and TRBJ1-2, with D tentatively TRBD1 (5 bases). V was clipped by 0 bases and J by 3 bases, with 14 bases between them. CDR1 and CDR2 (germline): MGHRA, YSYEKL. The CDR3 covers 16 residues.

There are a few counts of this clone. The chain links TRBV6-5 to TRBJ1-2; no reliable D call. V dropped 5 bases and J dropped 4 bases, with 14 bases sitting between them. This CDR3 has 14 amino acids. Per the germline V gene, CDR1 is MNHEY and CDR2 is SVGAGI. DNA of the CDR3: TGTGCCAGCAGTACCCGCGGGGTAATCTATGGCTACACCTTC. Translating gives CASSTRGVIYGYTF.

This chain joins TRBV7-9 and TRBJ1-6, with D perhaps matching TRBD1 (5 bases). CDR3 length: 15 residues. The V end lost 3 bases, the J end lost 9 bases, and 15 bases lay between the germline ends. Germline values: CDR1 SEHNR, CDR2 FQNEAQ (reference sequence). DNA for the CDR3: TGTGCCAGCAGCTTTGAACCGGACAACGGTTCACCCCTCCACTTT. This sequence encodes CASSFEPDNGSPLHF.

The chain couples TRBV11-1 to TRBJ2-6; no firm D call. The CDR3 extends over 15 amino acids. CDR1 and CDR2 (germline): SGHAT, FQDESV (reference sequence). With 3 bases removed from V and 2 bases from J, the gap between germline ends came to 8 bases. Here the CDR3 reads CASSLRMTGANVLTF. The CDR3, as DNA: TGTGCCAGCAGCTTGCGGATGACTGGGGCCAACGTCCTGACTTTC.

The chain links TRBV24-1 to TRBJ2-1, with 10 positions matching TRBD2. This CDR3 comprises 16 residues. V lost 0 bases, J lost 7 bases, and 5 bases stayed unmatched. Germline CDR1 and CDR2: KGHDR and SFDVKD. DNA of the CDR3: TGTGCCACCAGTGATTTGGCTAGCGGGAGAAGGAATGAGCAGTTCTTC. As protein: CATSDLASGRRNEQFF.

The genes are TRBV19 and TRBJ1-5, with D hard to call. The CDR3 sequence is 16 residues long. The V gene's germline CDR1 is LNHDA and CDR2 SQIVND (reference sequence). V was cut by 7 bases and J by 0 bases, with 16 bases left in between. The CDR3 DNA follows: TGTGCCAGTAAGCCCCGCAGGTTGTATAGCAATCAGCCCCAGCATTTT. This translates into CASKPRRLYSNQPQHF.

The chain has TRBV19 and TRBJ2-1; a possible D gene is TRBD2 (5 bases). From germline, CDR1 is LNHDA and CDR2 SQIVND (reference sequence). Trimming removed 6 bases from V and 0 bases from J, with 9 bases in between. This CDR3 is built from 14 residues. The CDR3 loop is CASRKTNSYNEQFF. DNA of the CDR3: TGTGCCAGTAGAAAGACTAACTCCTACAATGAGCAGTTCTTC.

This chain joins TRBV19 and TRBJ1-5; D call uncertain. Between the trimmed V and J ends, which lost 5 bases and 7 bases, there was a span of 9 bases. This CDR3 has 12 residues. CDR1 LNHDA and CDR2 SQIVND come from the germline V gene (reference sequence). The CDR3 loop reads CASSAGLQPQHF. The CDR3 DNA follows: TGTGCCAGTAGTGCGGGTTTGCAGCCCCAGCATTTT.

The CDR3 reads CASSLASQETQYF. In DNA, the CDR3 is TGTGCCAGCAGCTTAGCTAGCCAAGAGACCCAGTACTTC. This chain links TRBV7-3 with TRBJ2-5, with D uncertain. Germline V gives CDR1 SGHTA, CDR2 FQGTGA. The CDR3 has 13 residues. The V and J ends lost 2 bases and 1 base respectively, with 5 bases between them. Together with reference TRBV7-3 and TRBJ2-5, the CDR3 gives the full variable domain: GAGVSQTPSNKVTEKGKYVELRCDPISGHTALYWYRQSLGQGPEFLIYFQGTGAADDSGLPNDRFFAVRPEGSVSTLKIQRTERGDSAVYLCASSLASQETQYFGPGTRLLVL.

In this sample, this clone turned up many times. The gene calls are TRBV7-9 and TRBJ2-1, with 10 bases identical to TRBD1. The V gene's germline CDR1 is SEHNR and CDR2 FQNEAQ (reference sequence). The length of the CDR3 is 17 residues. The ends lost 5 bases at V and 0 bases at J; junction bases unmatched: 7. The CDR3 DNA is TGTGCCAGCAGCCCGTCGACAGGGGGCTTCTCCTACAATGAGCAGTTCTTC. Translation: CASSPSTGGFSYNEQFF.

The genes are TRBV6-6 and TRBJ2-2; D gene ambiguous. Deletions cut 6 bases from V and 6 bases from J, with 14 bases between. The length of the CDR3 is 14 residues. Per the germline V gene, CDR1 is MNHNY and CDR2 is SVGAGI (reference sequence). The CDR3 DNA reads TGTGCCAGCAGCTTAAGTTCGCTACCCGGGGAGCTGTTTTTT. Its protein is CASSLSSLPGELFF.

V gene TRBV18 combines with J gene TRBJ1-1, with D possibly TRBD1 on 5 matching bases. The CDR3 is made up of 15 amino acids. Germline V gives CDR1 KGHSH, CDR2 LQKENI. V dropped 2 bases and J dropped 1 base, with 11 bases sitting between them. In DNA form, the CDR3 reads TGTGCCAGCTCACCAAGGGCCGGACAGAACACTGAAGCTTTCTTT. Its translation: CASSPRAGQNTEAFF.

The CDR3 bases are TGTGCCAGCAGTTTCGGGACAGGGGCTAGCTATGGCTACACCTTC. Protein sequence: CASSFGTGASYGYTF. The V and J genes are TRBV27 and TRBJ1-2, with 10 bases that match TRBD1. V lost 3 bases to trimming and J lost 4 bases; unmatched junction nucleotides: 5. Germline V CDR1 and CDR2: MNHEY, SMNVEV (reference sequence). The CDR3 extends over 15 amino acids.

The V call is TRBV7-2, the J call TRBJ2-7; the match to TRBD2 covers 8 bases. The J segment lost 0 bases and the V segment lost 7 bases, leaving 14 bases of the junction unmatched. The CDR3 extends over 17 amino acids. Germline V gives CDR1 SGHTA, CDR2 FQGNSA. The CDR3 here is CASNPLSWREDSYEQYF. Here the CDR3 DNA reads TGTGCCAGCAACCCCCTATCTTGGCGGGAGGACTCCTACGAGCAGTACTTC.

This clone was found a few times. J is TRBJ2-7 and V is TRBV5-4; TRBD1 matches 10 bases. The V gene's germline CDR1 is SGHNT and CDR2 YYREEE (reference sequence). V shed 4 bases and J 3 bases; nucleotides not matched to a gene: 7. The CDR3 covers 15 residues. CDR3: CASSPTGGHIYEQYF. The CDR3 DNA sequence: TGTGCCAGCAGCCCGACAGGGGGCCATATCTACGAGCAGTACTTC.

J is TRBJ2-1 and V is TRBV4-2, with 7 bases lining up with TRBD1. Losses at the gene ends were 1 base for V and 12 bases for J; bases not matched to a gene: 18. Germline V gene sequence: CDR1 LGHNA, CDR2 YNFKEQ. This CDR3 comprises 17 residues. The chain's CDR3 is CASSQVADRSGLRTQFF. The DNA for the CDR3 is TGTGCCAGCAGCCAAGTGGCGGACAGGAGCGGACTCAGGACGCAGTTCTTC.

This chain links TRBV5-1 with TRBJ2-5; D gene uncertain. This CDR3 is built from 14 residues. Trimming shortened V by 5 bases and J by 5 bases, and 16 bases separated the two germline ends. The germline V gene has CDR1 SGHRS and CDR2 YFSETQ. The CDR3 loop reads CASSPGSEEETQYF. The CDR3 DNA reads as TGCGCCAGCAGTCCCGGCAGTGAGGAGGAGACCCAGTACTTC.

This chain joins TRBV29-1 and TRBJ1-2, with D maybe TRBD1 (6 bases). The V gene lost 5 bases and the J gene lost 2 bases, with 18 bases spanning the gap. CDR3 length: 15 residues. The germline V gene has CDR1 SQVTM and CDR2 ANQGSEA. The DNA of the CDR3 is TGCAGCGTTAGCAGGAGTGGACAGCTCAACTATGGCTACACCTTC. The encoded protein is CSVSRSGQLNYGYTF.

This clone has at least ten counts. CDR3 sequence reads: CAISETAGPSYNEQFF. In DNA, the CDR3 is TGTGCCATCAGTGAGACGGCGGGGCCATCCTACAATGAGCAGTTCTTC. The chain employs TRBV10-3 and TRBJ2-1; maybe TRBD2 (6 bases). CDR1 is ENHRY and CDR2 is SYGVKD in the germline V gene. Deletions cut 2 bases from V and 1 base from J, with 12 bases between. CDR3 length: 16 amino acids.

The chain uses TRBV7-9 and TRBJ2-7; maybe TRBD1 (5 bases). Between the trimmed V and J ends, which lost 5 bases and 2 bases, there was a span of 10 bases. The CDR3 spans 13 residues. CDR1 SEHNR and CDR2 FQNEAQ come from the germline V gene (reference sequence). CDR3: CASSPRGPYEQYF. As DNA, the CDR3 is TGTGCCAGCAGCCCTAGGGGCCCCTACGAGCAGTACTTC.

The chain joins TRBV18 to TRBJ1-1; a possible D gene is TRBD1 (6 bases). The CDR3 sequence is 13 residues long. Looked up from germline, CDR1 is KGHSH and CDR2 is LQKENI. Trimming pared 6 bases from V and 3 bases from J, leaving 11 bases between. The CDR3 reads CASSQGRDTEAFF. In DNA, the CDR3 is TGTGCCAGCTCCCAGGGGAGGGACACTGAAGCTTTCTTT.

The rearrangement links TRBV7-9 to TRBJ2-5, with D possibly matching TRBD1 (5 bases). Germline V gives CDR1 SEHNR, CDR2 FQNEAQ (reference sequence). Trimming removed 5 bases from V and 3 bases from J, with 7 bases in between. This CDR3 is built from 12 residues. DNA for the CDR3: TGTGCCAGCAGCCCGACAGAAGAGACCCAGTACTTC. Translating it yields CASSPTEETQYF. Based on the CDR3 plus reference TRBV7-9 and TRBJ2-5, the full variable domain is DTGVSQNPRHKITKRGQNVTFRCDPISEHNRLYWYRQTLGQGPEFLTYFQNEAQLEKSRLLSDRFSAERPKGSFSTLEIQRTEQGDSAMYLCASSPTEETQYFGPGTRLLVL.

V usage is TRBV7-9 and J usage is TRBJ1-6; D is undetermined. Germline V gene data show CDR1 as SEHNR and CDR2 as FQNEAQ (reference sequence). The CDR3 has 13 amino acids. V gave up 2 bases and J gave up 10 bases, with 9 bases separating them. CDR3 bases: TGTGCCAGCAGCTTATCTGTCCGGTCACCCCTCCACTTT. Translating gives CASSLSVRSPLHF.

The rearrangement uses TRBV11-2 and TRBJ2-3; no clear D gene. Trimming cost V 2 bases and J 1 base, with 7 bases left between them. Looked up from germline, CDR1 is SGHAT and CDR2 is FQNNGV. The length of the CDR3 is 14 residues. The CDR3: CASSLNSGTDTQYF. The CDR3 DNA follows: TGTGCCAGCAGCTTAAATAGTGGCACAGATACGCAGTATTTT.

The chain links TRBV6-5 to TRBJ1-5; a weak D match, TRBD1 (6 bases). This CDR3 has 15 residues. V was shortened by 8 bases and J by 0 bases, with 14 bases between the two germline ends. The germline CDR1 and CDR2 sequences are MNHEY and SVGAGI. As DNA, the CDR3 is TGTGCCAGCCTGAAAGGGGGATATAGCAATCAGCCCCAGCATTTT. This gives the protein CASLKGGYSNQPQHF.

The chain carries TRBV20-1 and TRBJ2-1; tentative D call: TRBD2 (5 bases). The CDR3 contains 11 residues. The V end lost 5 bases, the J end lost 5 bases, and 7 bases lay between the germline ends. Germline V CDR1 and CDR2: DFQATT, SNEGSKA (reference sequence). CDR3 sequence (DNA): TGCAGTGCTGGACTCCACAATGAGCAGTTCTTC. Amino acids: CSAGLHNEQFF.